This T cell receptor (beta chain) was profiled in a study of T cell changes during pregnancy in multiple sclerosis. The CDR3 sequence is 15 residues long. Unmatched junction bases numbered 13, after V lost 10 bases and J lost 4 bases. Profiling relied on immunoSEQ multiplex PCR, and the TCRdb table lists in-frame clones only, not all of them. The table shows some 38,000 clones, with 90% occurring only once. Sequenced here: CD4+ T cells from peripheral blood mononuclear cells, sampled in the second trimester of pregnancy. The rearrangement links TRBV23-1 to TRBJ1-1, with 9 bases identical to TRBD1. TRBV23-1 is an ORF, with its function uncertain. This receptor was identified in a female donor with multiple sclerosis, enrolled in a pregnancy study. The CDR3 loop reads CATKPFRDRATEAFF. CDR3 bases: TGCGCCACTAAACCCTTCCGGGACAGGGCCACTGAAGCTTTCTTT.